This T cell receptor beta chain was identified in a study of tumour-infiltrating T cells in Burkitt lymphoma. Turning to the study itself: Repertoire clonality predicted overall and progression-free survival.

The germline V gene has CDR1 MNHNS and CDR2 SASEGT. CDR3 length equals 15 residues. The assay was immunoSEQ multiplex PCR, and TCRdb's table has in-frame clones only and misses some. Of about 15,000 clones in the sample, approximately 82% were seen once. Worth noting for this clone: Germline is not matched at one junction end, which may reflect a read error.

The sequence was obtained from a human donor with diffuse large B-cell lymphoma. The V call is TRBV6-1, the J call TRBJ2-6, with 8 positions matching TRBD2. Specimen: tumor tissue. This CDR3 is CASSPLAGGANVLTF. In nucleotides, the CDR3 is TGTGCCAGCAGTCCCCTAGCGGGTGGGGCCAACGTTCTGACTTTC.